This T cell receptor (beta chain) was profiled in a study of STAT5B mutations in CD4+ large granular lymphocyte leukemia. Study-wide points: Top patient clones used TRBV06 genes more often: 8/27 versus 2/35 in controls.

V was pared by 7 bases and J by 2 bases, with 8 bases of the junction left unmatched. This CDR3 region has 15 residues. Germline V gene sequence: CDR1 MNHNY, CDR2 SVGAGI (reference sequence). Worth noting for this clone: Its antigen is undetermined.

The protocol was immunoSEQ multiplex PCR, while the TCRdb copy is restricted to in-frame clones and leaves out a portion. The sample yields about 26,000 clones, 60% to 85% seen once. Control samples were healthy donors' buffy coats. V usage is TRBV6-6 and J usage is TRBJ2-5; 9 bases match TRBD2. The specimen sequenced was CD4+ T cells from blood buffy coats. This TCR was recovered from a human donor in good health. The DNA of the CDR3 is TGTGCCAGCACCAGGTATCTAGCGGGACAAGAGACCCAGTACTTC. Protein: CASTRYLAGQETQYF.